This passage covers 6 T cell receptor beta chains from one sample sequenced in a study of PD-1 blockade in classical Hodgkin lymphoma. Sequenced by immunoSEQ multiplex PCR; TCRdb stores in-frame clones only, minus some. Among 30,000 to 50,000 clones listed, 75% to 85% were seen once. Time point given: cycle 4 day 1 (C4D1), after less than seven weeks of nivolumab. With no exception, relapse followed autologous stem cell transplantation in all patients, and brentuximab vedotin exposure varied. The material sequenced was peripheral blood mononuclear cells (PBMCs), taken before the fourth cycle of nivolumab. These receptors were obtained from a human donor with classical Hodgkin lymphoma.

This chain links TRBV6-4 with TRBJ1-1; 8 bases line up with TRBD1. Germline CDR1 reads MRHNA; CDR2 reads SNTAGT. V trimming: 6 bases; J trimming: 8 bases; junction bases outside the gene matches: 8. The CDR3 covers 13 residues. The CDR3 sequence is CASSRDRGSEAFF. The CDR3 DNA reads as TGTGCCAGCAGCCGAGACAGGGGATCCGAAGCTTTCTTT.

This clone occurred once. For the CDR3, the DNA is TGTGCCAGCAGCTTAGTTCCGGGGTCGCTGGGCAATTCACCCCTCCACTTT. This codes for CASSLVPGSLGNSPLHF. The chain combines TRBV7-2 with TRBJ1-6; D call uncertain. The CDR3 consists of 17 residues. Germline CDR1 reads SGHTA; CDR2 reads FQGNSA. The germline V and J ends were trimmed by 1 base and 7 bases, with 17 bases remaining between them.

CDR3 residues: CASSQVYQAGQPQHF. The CDR3 DNA is TGCGCCAGCAGCCAAGTCTACCAGGCAGGTCAGCCCCAGCATTTT. This chain connects TRBV4-1 to TRBJ1-5; D ambiguous. This CDR3 is built from 15 residues. Trimming pared 1 base from V and 6 bases from J, leaving 13 bases between. Germline V gene data show CDR1 as MGHRA and CDR2 as YSYEKL.

V is TRBV2 and J is TRBJ1-4; tentatively, D is TRBD1 (5 bases). The CDR3 consists of 13 residues. Germline loops: CDR1 SNHLY, CDR2 FYNNEI. Trimming stripped 7 bases from V and 5 bases from J, with 11 bases between. CDR3 sequence: CASNRGENEKLFF. DNA for the CDR3: TGTGCCAGCAATAGGGGCGAGAATGAAAAACTGTTTTTT.

This chain connects TRBV5-6 to TRBJ2-1; 10 bases are a match to TRBD2. Trimming took 4 bases from V and 6 from J; bases not matched to a gene: 4. The CDR3 is 14 residues long. CDR1 is SGHDT, CDR2 YYEEEE, per germline. In DNA, the CDR3 is TGTGCCAGCAGCCAGGGACTAGCGAGCAATGAGCAGTTCTTC. Protein product: CASSQGLASNEQFF.

The chain uses TRBV7-3 and TRBJ2-1, with 8 bases that match TRBD2. The CDR3 loop spans 13 amino acids. Per germline, CDR1 SGHTA and CDR2 FQGTGA. V lost 2 bases to trimming and J lost 11 bases; unmatched junction nucleotides: 5. CDR3 DNA sequence: TGTGCCAGCAGCTTAGAAGCGGGGGTAAAGCAGTTCTTC. Its translation: CASSLEAGVKQFF.